This entry lists 25 T cell receptor beta chains sequenced from one sample in a study of regulatory T cells in long-lasting Graves disease. Investigators prepared the TCR beta libraries by applying iRepertoire HTBI primers and Arm-PCR of CDR3 regions. TCRdb re-called the multiplex PCR reads with MiXCR, one entry per CDR3 protein. There are 300,000 to 350,000 distinct CDR3 sequences in the sample; around 20% occur only once, and less than 35% lies in the top ten. Time point specified: persistent/refractory GD, antithyroid drugs over 5 years with positive TRAb. RNA from PBMCs was the source of the TCR library. The sequencing here drew on peripheral blood mononuclear cells (PBMCs), taken when the disease was refractory, from a patient treated with antithyroid drugs. The receptors originated from a female donor with Graves disease.

The genes are TRBV30 and TRBJ1-6; D is perhaps TRBD1 (6 bases). CDR3 length: 12 residues. The V gene's germline CDR1 is GTSNPN and CDR2 SVGIG (reference sequence). The V end lost 5 bases, the J end lost 5 bases, and 7 bases lay between the germline ends. Here the CDR3 DNA reads TGTGCCTGGGCAGGGGATAATTCACCCCTCCACTTT. Amino acids: CAWAGDNSPLHF.

The chain uses TRBV25-1 and TRBJ1-1; TRBD1 matches at 7 bases. The CDR3 has 16 amino acids. The germline V gene has CDR1 MGHDK and CDR2 SYGVNS. V lost 1 base, J lost 1 base, and 6 bases stayed unmatched. The CDR3 is CASSESQGLGNTEAFF. The CDR3 DNA reads as TGTGCCAGCAGTGAATCACAGGGGCTAGGGAACACTGAAGCTTTCTTT.

For the CDR3, the DNA is TGTGCCATCAGTGTTAACCGGGACAGGGGAGAGGAGCAGTACTTC. Its protein product is CAISVNRDRGEEQYF. V usage is TRBV10-3 and J usage is TRBJ2-7, with 10 bases identical to TRBD1. Per the germline V gene, CDR1 is ENHRY and CDR2 is SYGVKD. The CDR3 loop spans 15 amino acids. V lost 4 bases to trimming and J lost 7 bases; unmatched junction nucleotides: 10.

This clonotype has only a few counts. V gene TRBV18 combines with J gene TRBJ1-6, with D possibly being TRBD1 (6 bases). The germline gives CDR1 KGHSH, CDR2 LQKENI. The CDR3 totals 15 residues. Trimming took off 1 base at V and 7 bases at J, with 11 bases between the two ends. CDR3 amino acids: CASSPQGGRNSPLHF. CDR3 DNA: TGTGCCAGCTCACCACAGGGGGGAAGGAATTCACCCCTCCACTTT.

This clonotype was found many times. The V gene is TRBV11-2, the J gene TRBJ2-7; possibly TRBD1 for D (5 bases). CDR3 length equals 14 residues. V shed 1 base and J shed 3 bases, with 10 bases lying between them. Germline loops: CDR1 SGHAT, CDR2 FQNNGV. This chain's CDR3 is CASSLGGHNYEQYF. CDR3 sequence (DNA): TGTGCCAGCAGCTTAGGAGGACACAACTACGAGCAGTACTTC.

The sample holds a few counts of this clonotype. The chain links TRBV6-6 to TRBJ1-5; no definite D call. The V and J ends lost 0 bases and 1 base respectively, with 7 bases between them. This CDR3 has 15 amino acids. Looked up from germline, CDR1 is MNHNY and CDR2 is SVGAGI (reference sequence). DNA of the CDR3: TGTGCCAGCAGTTACTCGTCGGGGAGCAATCAGCCCCAGCATTTT. This gives the protein CASSYSSGSNQPQHF.

This clonotype was counted between two and nine times. The chain couples TRBV28 to TRBJ2-7; D uncertain. Germline assignment: CDR1 MDHEN and CDR2 SYDVKM. The CDR3 is 16 residues long. V was cut by 6 bases and J by 5 bases, with 23 bases left in between. CDR3 amino acids: CASRPPGGNLPDEQYF. The CDR3 DNA follows: TGTGCCAGCAGACCCCCCGGTGGGAACCTCCCTGACGAGCAGTACTTC.

Worth noting for this clonotype: A read error is possible here, since a much larger clone lies one base away. Because it lacks the conserved phenylalanine or tryptophan at the end, this CDR3 is likely a read error. This sequence joins TRBV6-1 and TRBJ1-2, with a tentative D call TRBD1 (5 bases). The V end was cut by 10 bases, the J end by 3 bases, with 12 bases between. The CDR3 has 12 amino acids. CDR1 is MNHNS and CDR2 is SASEGT in the germline V gene. The CDR3 DNA follows: TGTGCCACCCGGCAGGGCCACTATGGCTACACCCTC. Encoded protein: CATRQGHYGYTL.

This clonotype was seen at least ten times. V is TRBV7-3 and J is TRBJ1-1; 7 bases map to TRBD1. Germline values: CDR1 SGHTA, CDR2 FQGTGA. The CDR3 has 13 amino acids. The V gene end was trimmed by 4 bases and the J gene end by 4 bases; junction bases not matched to a gene: 3. Here the CDR3 reads CASSSTGITEAFF. DNA for the CDR3: TGTGCCAGCAGCTCGACAGGGATCACTGAAGCTTTCTTT. The variable domain in full, completed from reference TRBV7-3 and TRBJ1-1, reads GAGVSQTPSNKVTEKGKYVELRCDPISGHTALYWYRQSLGQGPEFLIYFQGTGAADDSGLPNDRFFAVRPEGSVSTLKIQRTERGDSAVYLCASSSTGITEAFFGQGTRLTVV.

The chain employs TRBV7-2 and TRBJ2-3, with 7 bases matching TRBD2. V shed 5 bases and J 2 bases; nucleotides not matched to a gene: 13. The germline gives CDR1 SGHTA, CDR2 FQGNSA. The CDR3 has 17 amino acids. The CDR3: CASSPQTAGTHTDTQYF. CDR3 nucleotides: TGTGCCAGCAGCCCTCAAACAGCGGGGACCCACACAGATACGCAGTATTTT.

This clonotype was picked up a small number of times. In nucleotides, the CDR3 is TGTGCCAGCAGGGCGAAAGGACGGACCTCTGGGGCCAACGTCCTGACTTTC. Protein product: CASRAKGRTSGANVLTF. The chain uses TRBV7-9 and TRBJ2-6; D uncertain. The germline V gene has CDR1 SEHNR and CDR2 FQNEAQ (reference sequence). Trimming took off 6 bases at V and 0 bases at J, with 15 bases between the two ends. This CDR3 has 17 residues.

This clonotype has a handful of counts. This chain connects TRBV9 to TRBJ2-5; no clear D. CDR1 and CDR2 (germline): SGDLS, YYNGEE. V lost 1 base to trimming and J lost 0 bases, with 10 bases between them. This CDR3 is built from 15 residues. The CDR3 coding sequence is TGTGCCAGCAGCGTAAGTGGTACTAACCAAGAGACCCAGTACTTC. It yields the protein CASSVSGTNQETQYF.

Only a few counts were recorded for this clonotype. The CDR3 reads CASSQGGLNTGELFF. The CDR3 nucleotides are TGTGCCAGCAGTCAGGGCGGTCTAAACACCGGGGAGCTGTTTTTT. The rearrangement joins TRBV12-3 or TRBV12-4 to TRBJ2-2; the D gene is possibly TRBD1 (5 bases). V lost 5 bases and J lost 2, with 12 bases in between. The CDR3 runs 15 residues.

The rearrangement joins TRBV4-3 to TRBJ1-1; D gene unclear. The CDR3 consists of 15 residues. Between the trimmed V and J ends, which lost 1 base and 0 bases, there was a span of 9 bases. Germline V CDR1 and CDR2: LGHNA, YSLEER. CDR3 DNA: TGCGCCAGCAGCCAAGTACGGACTATGAACACTGAAGCTTTCTTT. It is translated as CASSQVRTMNTEAFF.

This clonotype occurred a few times. V gene TRBV9 combines with J gene TRBJ2-5; TRBD2 matches 7 bases. Per germline, CDR1 SGDLS and CDR2 YYNGEE. V gave up 4 bases and J gave up 1 base; unmatched junction bases: 7. The CDR3 has 15 amino acids. This CDR3 is CASSRGELIQETQYF. CDR3 bases: TGTGCCAGCAGCCGGGGGGAGTTGATCCAAGAGACCCAGTACTTC.

J is TRBJ1-1 and V is TRBV6-2 or TRBV6-3, with D unresolved. V dropped 6 bases and J dropped 4 bases, with 6 bases sitting between them. CDR3 size: 11 residues. Germline V gives CDR1 MNHEY, CDR2 SVGEGT. CDR3: CASRRSTEAFF. Here the CDR3 DNA reads TGTGCCAGCAGGAGAAGCACTGAAGCTTTCTTT.

In its sample, this clonotype was seen a few times. The chain links TRBV19 to TRBJ2-7; no definite D call. Germline lookup yields CDR1 LNHDA and CDR2 SQIVND (reference sequence). The V gene lost 6 bases and the J gene lost 7 bases, with 16 bases spanning the gap. The length of the CDR3 is 13 residues. The CDR3 sequence: CASSISGGREQYF. CDR3 in DNA: TGTGCCAGTAGCATCTCCGGTGGAAGAGAGCAGTACTTC.

This clonotype was observed at least ten times. The chain combines TRBV2 with TRBJ1-2, with TRBD1 as a possible D gene (6 bases). Germline V gives CDR1 SNHLY, CDR2 FYNNEI. The germline V and J ends were trimmed by 9 bases and 7 bases, with 15 bases remaining between them. This CDR3 has 12 amino acids. In nucleotides, the CDR3 is TGTGCCAGTAACTGGGGGGCAGGTGGCTACACCTTC. Translated: CASNWGAGGYTF.

This clonotype was recorded many times. This chain joins TRBV12-3 or TRBV12-4 and TRBJ2-7; D is unclear. The V and J ends lost 6 bases and 0 bases respectively, with 9 bases between them. The CDR3 runs to 13 residues. CDR3 sequence (DNA): TGTGCCAGCAGACCTACAGTCTCCTACGAGCAGTACTTC. Translating gives CASRPTVSYEQYF.

This clonotype showed up many times. The chain recombines TRBV6-1 with TRBJ2-2; TRBD2 matches 9 bases. Trimming cost V 7 bases and J 1 base; bases outside gene matches: 4. Germline loops: CDR1 MNHNS, CDR2 SASEGT. This CDR3 contains 15 residues. DNA for the CDR3: TGTGCCAGCACTACTAGCGGGCGGAACACCGGGGAGCTGTTTTTT. Encoded protein: CASTTSGRNTGELFF.

Ten or more counts support this clonotype. The CDR3 spells CASSRNRGADNYGYTF. DNA of the CDR3: TGTGCCAGCAGCCGAAACAGGGGGGCCGACAACTATGGCTACACCTTC. The V gene is TRBV12-3 or TRBV12-4, the J gene TRBJ1-2; 8 bases fit TRBD1. The CDR3 length is 16 residues. The J segment lost 2 bases and the V segment lost 6 bases, leaving 11 bases of the junction unmatched.

The rearrangement links TRBV11-1 to TRBJ1-2; TRBD1 matches at 12 bases. Germline V CDR1 and CDR2: SGHAT, FQDESV (reference sequence). V gave up 5 bases and J gave up 0 bases; unmatched junction bases: 13. The CDR3 consists of 19 residues. The CDR3 loop reads CASSRSLPGQGATNYGYTF. As DNA, the CDR3 is TGTGCCAGCAGCCGCTCACTACCGGGACAGGGGGCGACTAACTATGGCTACACCTTC.

A remark on this clonotype: A much larger clone sits a single nucleotide away, making a read error possible. The chain is built from TRBV10-2 and TRBJ2-2; D perhaps matches TRBD1 (5 bases). Germline lookup yields CDR1 WSHSY and CDR2 SAAADI. The CDR3 extends over 15 amino acids. The CDR3 sequence is CASRMAGPNIGELFF. The DNA for the CDR3 is TGCGCCAGCAGGATGGCAGGGCCGAACATCGGGGAGCTGTTTTTT.

The chain carries TRBV3-1 and TRBJ2-7; 15 bases are a match to TRBD2. Losses at the gene ends were 6 bases for V and 5 bases for J; bases not matched to a gene: 5. CDR3 length: 15 residues. Germline V gene data show CDR1 as LGHDT and CDR2 as YNNKEL (reference sequence). CDR3 bases: TGTGCCAGCAGGGGACTAGCGGGAGGCGGGCACGAGCAGTACTTC. Protein product: CASRGLAGGGHEQYF.

This clonotype was observed a single time. J is TRBJ2-5 and V is TRBV18; 10 bases align to TRBD1. This CDR3 has 15 amino acids. Germline-derived CDR1 and CDR2 are KGHSH and LQKENI. V dropped 5 bases and J dropped 5; count of bases not matched to a gene: 8. CDR3 sequence (DNA): TGTGCCAGCTCATCGACTAAGGGACAGGGGGAGACCCAGTACTTC. Protein sequence: CASSSTKGQGETQYF.